One and the same sample provided the 32 T cell receptor beta chains below, sequenced in a study of T cells in tumors after PD-1 blockade. Measured with immunoSEQ multiplex PCR; TCRdb has only the in-frame clones, and not every one. The sample consists of about 33,000 clones, about three quarters of them appearing once. This specimen consisted of PBMCs, obtained before anti-PD-1 treatment. The receptors derive from a human donor with basal cell carcinoma.

This clone was seen just once. CDR3 bases: TGTGCCAGCAGCTTAGCCCCAGTTCTGGCCTACGAGCAGTACTTC. It is translated as CASSLAPVLAYEQYF. The chain carries TRBV7-8 and TRBJ2-7; D is unresolved. The CDR3 covers 15 residues. CDR1 is SGHVS, CDR2 FQNEAQ, per germline. V was cut by 0 bases and J by 2 bases, with 11 bases left in between.

The chain employs TRBV7-2 and TRBJ2-1; maybe TRBD2 (6 bases). Between the trimmed V and J ends, which lost 5 bases and 4 bases, there was a span of 15 bases. This CDR3 has 15 amino acids. Looked up from germline, CDR1 is SGHTA and CDR2 is FQGNSA. The CDR3 reads CASSQQRGIYNEQFF. The CDR3 DNA sequence: TGTGCCAGCAGCCAACAACGGGGGATTTACAATGAGCAGTTCTTC.

J is TRBJ1-6 and V is TRBV3-1 (or the pseudogene TRBV3-2); D is undetermined. V was shortened by 1 base and J by 9 bases, with 7 bases between the two germline ends. CDR1 and CDR2 from the germline V gene are LGHDT and YNNKEL (reference sequence). The CDR3 is 13 residues long. In DNA form, the CDR3 reads TGTGCCAGCAGCCAAGCCCACAGTTCACCCCTCCACTTT. Residues: CASSQAHSSPLHF.

J is TRBJ1-2 and V is TRBV11-1; D is undetermined. V lost 3 bases, J lost 7 bases, and 9 bases lay in between. The CDR3 is 12 residues long. CDR1 is SGHAT, CDR2 FQDESV, per germline (reference sequence). CDR3 protein: CASSFRSGGYTF. The CDR3 bases are TGTGCCAGCAGCTTCCGGAGCGGTGGCTACACCTTC.

CDR3 bases: TGTGCCAGCAGCCTCCAATCATTAGCGGGTGAAAAACTGTTTTTT. Its translation: CASSLQSLAGEKLFF. The chain couples TRBV28 to TRBJ1-4; D not resolved. V was pared by 6 bases and J by 7 bases, with 18 bases between. CDR3 length equals 15 residues. Germline CDR1 reads MDHEN; CDR2 reads SYDVKM.

V gene TRBV27 combines with J gene TRBJ2-7; D not resolved. The V end lost 2 bases, the J end lost 9 bases, and 17 bases lay between the germline ends. In germline, CDR1 is MNHEY, CDR2 SMNVEV (reference sequence). CDR3 length equals 14 residues. The chain's CDR3 is CASSLVGMGMGQYF. As DNA, the CDR3 is TGTGCCAGCAGTTTAGTAGGAATGGGGATGGGGCAGTACTTC.

This chain connects TRBV4-3 to TRBJ2-1; a possible D gene is TRBD2 (5 bases). Germline V gives CDR1 LGHNA, CDR2 YSLEER. There are 14 residues in the CDR3. V lost 3 bases and J lost 4, with 10 bases in between. The CDR3: CASSQADLYNEQFF. CDR3 coding DNA: TGCGCCAGCAGCCAGGCGGACTTGTACAATGAGCAGTTCTTC.

J is TRBJ2-1 and V is TRBV24-1; 11 nucleotides agree with TRBD2. Germline V lookup: CDR1 KGHDR, CDR2 SFDVKD. This CDR3 comprises 16 residues. The junction had 7 bases not matched to a gene; V was cut back by 3 bases and J by 7 bases. The CDR3 protein is CATSDQLAGVLNEQFF. CDR3 bases: TGTGCCACCAGTGATCAACTAGCGGGGGTTCTAAATGAGCAGTTCTTC.

This clone was counted once. The rearrangement links TRBV4-1 to TRBJ2-1; possibly TRBD2 for D (5 bases). From germline, CDR1 is MGHRA and CDR2 YSYEKL. The CDR3 spans 15 residues. The V gene lost 1 base and the J gene lost 4 bases, with 11 bases spanning the gap. Written as DNA, the CDR3 is TGCGCCAGCAGCCAAGGGGAGACCCGGTACAATGAGCAGTTCTTC. Its translation: CASSQGETRYNEQFF.

The rearrangement links TRBV7-8 to TRBJ2-7; D gene uncertain. The CDR3 extends over 12 amino acids. Germline CDR1 is SGHVS and CDR2 is FQNEAQ. Trimming cost V 5 bases and J 2 bases, with 7 bases left between them. The CDR3 protein is CASSRSPYEQYF. In nucleotides, the CDR3 is TGTGCCAGCAGCCGATCCCCCTACGAGCAGTACTTC. The complete variable domain, with remaining parts taken from reference TRBV7-8 and TRBJ2-7, reads GAGVSQSPRYKVAKRGQDVALRCDPISGHVSLFWYQQALGQGPEFLTYFQNEAQLDKSGLPSDRFFAERPEGSVSTLKIQRTQQEDSAVYLCASSRSPYEQYFGPGTRLTVT.

The gene calls are TRBV27 and TRBJ2-7, with D maybe TRBD1 (6 bases). The germline V and J ends were trimmed by 3 bases and 0 bases, with 9 bases remaining between them. CDR1 is MNHEY and CDR2 is SMNVEV in the germline V gene (reference sequence). CDR3 length: 14 residues. CDR3 residues: CASSLWDNSYEQYF. The CDR3 DNA sequence: TGTGCCAGCAGTTTGTGGGACAACTCCTACGAGCAGTACTTC.

The rearrangement joins TRBV6-5 to TRBJ1-1, with D possibly matching TRBD1 (5 bases). The V gene's germline CDR1 is MNHEY and CDR2 SVGAGI. The CDR3 length is 14 residues. The V and J ends lost 7 bases and 4 bases respectively, with 16 bases between them. The CDR3 region has the DNA TGTGCCAGCACACCTGGGGTGGGGGGCACTGAAGCTTTCTTT. Its protein is CASTPGVGGTEAFF.

This chain links TRBV5-4 with TRBJ1-1, with D maybe TRBD1 (6 bases). Germline V gene sequence: CDR1 SGHNT, CDR2 YYREEE (reference sequence). Trimming took off 4 bases at V and 5 bases at J, with 15 bases between the two ends. The CDR3 runs to 14 residues. CDR3 residues: CASSPRGGRTEAFF. DNA of the CDR3: TGTGCCAGCAGCCCCCGAGGGGGTAGGACTGAAGCTTTCTTT.

The V call is TRBV28, the J call TRBJ1-2, with D unresolved. CDR1 and CDR2 from the germline V gene are MDHEN and SYDVKM. V was shortened by 2 bases and J by 5 bases, with 9 bases between the two germline ends. The CDR3 covers 13 residues. CDR3 nucleotides: TGTGCCAGCAGTTTACGAATTGGTTATGGCTACACCTTC. Protein product: CASSLRIGYGYTF.

The chain joins TRBV28 to TRBJ2-1; no clear D. CDR3 length: 14 amino acids. V was clipped by 3 bases and J by 0 bases, with 6 bases between them. Per germline, CDR1 MDHEN and CDR2 SYDVKM. The CDR3 is CASSFESSYNEQFF. Written as DNA, the CDR3 is TGTGCCAGCAGTTTTGAGTCCTCCTACAATGAGCAGTTCTTC.

The chain carries TRBV4-3 and TRBJ2-1; 8 bases are shared with TRBD2. Germline V gene sequence: CDR1 LGHNA, CDR2 YSLEER. The CDR3 length is 15 residues. The J segment lost 8 bases and the V segment lost 3 bases, leaving 9 bases of the junction unmatched. CDR3 in amino acids: CASSHQRETFDEQFF. The CDR3 DNA follows: TGCGCCAGCAGCCACCAGCGGGAGACTTTCGATGAGCAGTTCTTC.

The chain links TRBV6-1 to TRBJ1-1, with a possible D match to TRBD1 (6 bases). V was pared by 0 bases and J by 3 bases, with 14 bases between. This CDR3 has 16 amino acids. Germline CDR1 reads MNHNS; CDR2 reads SASEGT. The chain's CDR3 is CASSEALRGGDTEAFF. CDR3 nucleotide sequence: TGTGCCAGCAGTGAAGCGCTTCGAGGGGGGGACACTGAAGCTTTCTTT.

J is TRBJ1-1 and V is TRBV4-3; possibly TRBD1 for D (6 bases). Germline CDR1 reads LGHNA; CDR2 reads YSLEER. The CDR3 extends over 13 amino acids. The germline V and J ends were trimmed by 4 bases and 5 bases, with 11 bases remaining between them. The CDR3 protein is CASSLQRGTEAFF. CDR3 DNA sequence: TGCGCCAGCAGCCTTCAAAGGGGGACTGAAGCTTTCTTT.

The V and J genes are TRBV24-1 and TRBJ2-2, with D possibly matching TRBD1 (7 bases). Trimming cost V 7 bases and J 5 bases, with 13 bases left between them. There are 14 residues in the CDR3. The germline V gene has CDR1 KGHDR and CDR2 SFDVKD. This CDR3 is CATRAQGRTGELFF. In nucleotides, the CDR3 is TGTGCCACCAGGGCACAGGGGAGGACCGGGGAGCTGTTTTTT.

This chain joins TRBV6-2 or TRBV6-3 and TRBJ1-1; maybe TRBD1 (6 bases). Germline CDR1 is MNHEY and CDR2 is SVGEGT. The V and J ends lost 5 bases and 1 base respectively, with 8 bases between them. There are 13 residues in the CDR3. CDR3 residues: CASSKQGNTEAFF. The CDR3 DNA reads TGTGCCAGCAGTAAACAGGGGAACACTGAAGCTTTCTTT.

This chain uses TRBV9 with TRBJ2-2; tentative D call: TRBD2 (7 bases). V was trimmed by 0 bases and J by 6 bases, leaving 15 bases between them. Germline CDR1 is SGDLS and CDR2 is YYNGEE. This CDR3 region has 16 residues. The CDR3 spells CASSVGGGGHSGELFF. CDR3 coding DNA: TGTGCCAGCAGCGTAGGCGGCGGGGGCCACTCCGGGGAGCTGTTTTTT. The full variable domain, in which reference TRBV9 and TRBJ2-2 provide the parts outside the CDR3, is DSGVTQTPKHLITATGQRVTLRCSPRSGDLSVYWYQQSLDQGLQFLIQYYNGEERAKGNILERFSAQQFPDLHSELNLSSLELGDSALYFCASSVGGGGHSGELFFGEGSRLTVL.

V and J are TRBV27 and TRBJ2-1; 8 bases line up with TRBD1. Germline trimming cut 6 bases from V and 4 bases from J; bases unmatched to any gene: 8. CDR3 length: 15 residues. CDR1 and CDR2 (germline): MNHEY, SMNVEV (reference sequence). CDR3 in amino acids: CASRSQGAQYNEQFF. CDR3 DNA sequence: TGTGCCAGCAGATCCCAGGGGGCGCAGTACAATGAGCAGTTCTTC.

The CDR3 region has the DNA TGTGCCAGCAGCCCCGGGACTAGCGGGCGGAGCTCCTACAATGAGCAGTTCTTC. Amino acid sequence: CASSPGTSGRSSYNEQFF. The rearrangement joins TRBV11-3 to TRBJ2-1; 12 bases are shared with TRBD2. Germline CDR1 reads SGHNT; CDR2 reads YENEEA. V trimming: 5 bases; J trimming: 0 bases; junction bases outside the gene matches: 8. The CDR3 runs to 18 residues.

The chain combines TRBV7-9 with TRBJ1-2, with a possible D match to TRBD1 (6 bases). CDR1 is SEHNR and CDR2 is FQNEAQ in the germline V gene (reference sequence). V was shortened by 5 bases and J by 4 bases, with 17 bases between the two germline ends. CDR3 size: 15 residues. CDR3 sequence reads: CASSPEGGRTYGYTF. The CDR3 region has the DNA TGTGCCAGCAGCCCAGAGGGGGGGCGGACCTATGGCTACACCTTC. Together with reference TRBV7-9 and TRBJ1-2, the CDR3 gives the full variable domain: DTGVSQNPRHKITKRGQNVTFRCDPISEHNRLYWYRQTLGQGPEFLTYFQNEAQLEKSRLLSDRFSAERPKGSFSTLEIQRTEQGDSAMYLCASSPEGGRTYGYTFGSGTRLTVV.

In its sample, this clone was seen once. The chain joins TRBV3-1 (or the pseudogene TRBV3-2) to TRBJ1-2; 8 bases agree with TRBD1. This CDR3 comprises 15 residues. The V gene end was trimmed by 1 base and the J gene end by 8 bases; junction bases not matched to a gene: 9. In germline, CDR1 is LGHDT, CDR2 YNNKEL (reference sequence). For the CDR3, the DNA is TGTGCCAGCAGCCAAGGCTCCAGGGGGCGAGTCGGCTACACCTTC. Translation gives CASSQGSRGRVGYTF.

This clone was seen more than once but under ten times. This chain links TRBV18 with TRBJ2-1, with 11 positions matching TRBD1. The CDR3 sequence is 13 residues long. J lost 9 bases, V lost 10 bases, and 8 bases had no gene match. Germline CDR1 and CDR2: KGHSH and LQKENI. The DNA for the CDR3 is TGTGCCACCACTGCCGGGACAGGGGGTGAGCAGTTCTTC. It translates to CATTAGTGGEQFF. The full variable domain, in which reference TRBV18 and TRBJ2-1 provide the parts outside the CDR3, is NAGVMQNPRHLVRRRGQEARLRCSPMKGHSHVYWYRQLPEEGLKFMVYLQKENIIDESGMPKERFSAEFPKEGPSILRIQQVVRGDSAAYFCATTAGTGGEQFFGPGTRLTVL.

This clone was counted only a few times. The chain joins TRBV7-2 to TRBJ2-7; 8 nucleotides agree with TRBD2. The germline gives CDR1 SGHTA, CDR2 FQGNSA. The CDR3 is made up of 16 amino acids. Germline trimming cut 2 bases from V and 0 bases from J; bases unmatched to any gene: 6. This chain's CDR3 is CASSLSAGGFSYEQYF. CDR3 in DNA: TGTGCCAGCAGCTTAAGCGCGGGGGGATTCTCCTACGAGCAGTACTTC.

The V call is TRBV5-4, the J call TRBJ1-2; D is undetermined. Germline CDR1 SGHNT, CDR2 YYREEE (reference sequence). The V end was cut by 7 bases, the J end by 8 bases, with 21 bases between. The CDR3 has 14 residues. The CDR3 spells CASRSPRDRGGYTF. The CDR3 bases are TGTGCCAGCCGATCGCCCCGGGATCGAGGGGGCTACACCTTC.

This clone was found once. The chain links TRBV7-8 to TRBJ2-3; no clear D. Germline V gives CDR1 SGHVS, CDR2 FQNEAQ. CDR3 length equals 12 residues. V was shortened by 5 bases and J by 4 bases, with 7 bases between the two germline ends. The CDR3 DNA sequence: TGTGCCAGCAGCCCGAGCCCAGATACGCAGTATTTT. Residues: CASSPSPDTQYF. The full variable domain, completed using reference TRBV7-8 and TRBJ2-3, is GAGVSQSPRYKVAKRGQDVALRCDPISGHVSLFWYQQALGQGPEFLTYFQNEAQLDKSGLPSDRFFAERPEGSVSTLKIQRTQQEDSAVYLCASSPSPDTQYFGPGTRLTVL.

V is TRBV5-1 and J is TRBJ2-1, with D perhaps given as TRBD1 or TRBD2 (5 bases each). This CDR3 has 16 residues. V lost 0 bases, J lost 0 bases, and 10 bases lay in between. Germline CDR1 is SGHRS and CDR2 is YFSETQ. CDR3 sequence: CASSLVEGTSYNEQFF. Written as DNA, the CDR3 is TGCGCCAGCAGCTTGGTAGAGGGGACCTCCTACAATGAGCAGTTCTTC.

DNA for the CDR3: TGTGCTAGTGGTTTCGGACAGTCTAGCACAGATACGCAGTATTTT. Translated, it gives CASGFGQSSTDTQYF. The rearrangement uses TRBV12-5 and TRBJ2-3, with D tentatively TRBD1 (6 bases). The ends were cut back, 3 bases at V and 0 bases at J, with 10 bases in the middle. This CDR3 is 15 amino acids long. Germline CDR1 and CDR2: LGHNT and FRNRAP.

This chain links TRBV2 with TRBJ2-7; TRBD2 matches 8 bases. This CDR3 has 14 amino acids. CDR1 and CDR2 from the germline V gene are SNHLY and FYNNEI. J was trimmed by 0 bases and V by 7 bases; bases with no gene match: 5. The chain's CDR3 is CASKNSGTSYEQYF. CDR3 sequence (DNA): TGTGCCAGCAAAAATAGCGGGACCTCCTACGAGCAGTACTTC.